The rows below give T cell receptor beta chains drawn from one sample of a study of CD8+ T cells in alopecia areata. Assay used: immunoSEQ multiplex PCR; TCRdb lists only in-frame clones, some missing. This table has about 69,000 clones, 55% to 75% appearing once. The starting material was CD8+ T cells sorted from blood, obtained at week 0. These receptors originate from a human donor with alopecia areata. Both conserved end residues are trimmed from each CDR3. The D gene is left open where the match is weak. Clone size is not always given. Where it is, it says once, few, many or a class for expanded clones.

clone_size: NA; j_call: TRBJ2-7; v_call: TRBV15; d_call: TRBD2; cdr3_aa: ATSEGLGTYEQY
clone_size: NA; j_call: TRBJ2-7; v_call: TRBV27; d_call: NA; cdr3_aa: ASSLKGFQYEQY
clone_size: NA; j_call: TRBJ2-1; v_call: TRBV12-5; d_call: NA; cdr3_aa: ASGLVGSGYNEQF
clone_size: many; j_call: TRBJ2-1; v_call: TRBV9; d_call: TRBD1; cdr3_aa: ASSAWGQGVGNNEQF
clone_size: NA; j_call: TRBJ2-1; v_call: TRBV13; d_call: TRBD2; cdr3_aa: ASSVLTSGTNNEQF
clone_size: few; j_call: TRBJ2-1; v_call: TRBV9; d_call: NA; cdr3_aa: ASSVDVDEQF
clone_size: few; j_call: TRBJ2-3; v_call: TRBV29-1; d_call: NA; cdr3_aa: SVDGPSTDTQY
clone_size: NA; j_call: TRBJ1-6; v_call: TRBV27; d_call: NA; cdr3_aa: ASRGYYNSPLH
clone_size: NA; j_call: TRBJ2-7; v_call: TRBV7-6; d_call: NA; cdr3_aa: ASSLASAYEQY
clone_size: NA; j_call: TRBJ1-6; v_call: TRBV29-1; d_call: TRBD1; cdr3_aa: SVRYGTGRSPLH
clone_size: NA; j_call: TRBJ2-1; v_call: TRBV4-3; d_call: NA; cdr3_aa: ASSPDGVLGSNEQF
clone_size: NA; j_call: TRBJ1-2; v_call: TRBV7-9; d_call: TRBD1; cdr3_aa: ASSPGQVEGYT
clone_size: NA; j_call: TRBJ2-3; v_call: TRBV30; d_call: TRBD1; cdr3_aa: AWSTGQGGETQY
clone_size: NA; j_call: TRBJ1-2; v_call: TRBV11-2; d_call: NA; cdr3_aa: ASSSFSGGYGYT
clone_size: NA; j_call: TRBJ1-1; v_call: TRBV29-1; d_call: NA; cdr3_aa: SVVRPGWVFRAF
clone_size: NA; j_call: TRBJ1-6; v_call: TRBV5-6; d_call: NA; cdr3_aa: ASSGGGSPLH
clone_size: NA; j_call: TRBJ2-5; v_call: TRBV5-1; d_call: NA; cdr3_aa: ASSLVRMGETQY
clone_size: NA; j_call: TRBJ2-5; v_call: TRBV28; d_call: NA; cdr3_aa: ASTQQETQY
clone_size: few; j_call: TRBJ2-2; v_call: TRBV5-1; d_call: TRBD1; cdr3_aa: ASSWSSGTGGAGELF
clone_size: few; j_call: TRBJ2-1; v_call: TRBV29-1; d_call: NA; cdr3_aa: SVEGPASEQF
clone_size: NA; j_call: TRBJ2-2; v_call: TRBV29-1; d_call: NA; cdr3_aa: SVGDGVAGELF
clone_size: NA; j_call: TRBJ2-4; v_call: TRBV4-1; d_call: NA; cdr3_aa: ASSRDPGDIQY
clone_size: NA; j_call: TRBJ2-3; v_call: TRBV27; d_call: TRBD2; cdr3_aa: ASSLSLASDTQY
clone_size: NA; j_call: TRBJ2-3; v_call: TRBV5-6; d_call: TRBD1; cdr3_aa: ASSLSPGQGVQDTQY
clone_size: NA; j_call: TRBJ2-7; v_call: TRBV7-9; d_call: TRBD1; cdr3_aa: ASSKVDRASYEQY
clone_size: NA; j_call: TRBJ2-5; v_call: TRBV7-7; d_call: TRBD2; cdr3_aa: ASSLEVGGALKTQY
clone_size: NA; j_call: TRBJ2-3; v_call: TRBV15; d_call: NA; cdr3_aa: ATSRIPPGPGTDTQY
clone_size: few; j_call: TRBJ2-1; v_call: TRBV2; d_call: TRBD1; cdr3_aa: ASPGQGGEQF
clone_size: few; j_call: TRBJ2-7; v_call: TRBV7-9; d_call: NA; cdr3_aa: ASSRGQPEQY
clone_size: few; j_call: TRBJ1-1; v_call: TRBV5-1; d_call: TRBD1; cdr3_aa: ASSLSGTGNTEAF
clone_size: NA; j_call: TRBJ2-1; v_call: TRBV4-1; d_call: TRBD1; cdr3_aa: ASSPRQGASYNEQF
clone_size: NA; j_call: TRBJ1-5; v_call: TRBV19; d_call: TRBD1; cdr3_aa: ASELGTGGQPQH
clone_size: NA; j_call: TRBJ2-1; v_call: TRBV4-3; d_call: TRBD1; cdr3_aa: ASSQDMGQGYNEQF
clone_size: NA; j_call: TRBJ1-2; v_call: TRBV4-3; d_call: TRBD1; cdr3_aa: ASSQDRGQGYYGYT
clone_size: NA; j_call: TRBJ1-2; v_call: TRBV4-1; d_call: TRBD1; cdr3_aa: ASSQDPPATGGAYGYT
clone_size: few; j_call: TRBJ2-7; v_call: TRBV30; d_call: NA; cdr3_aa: AWSRRGPYEQY
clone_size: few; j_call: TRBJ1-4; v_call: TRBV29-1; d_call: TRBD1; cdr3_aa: SVMTGLGELF
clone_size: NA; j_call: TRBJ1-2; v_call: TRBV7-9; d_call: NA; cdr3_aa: ASSLSGSGKDGYT
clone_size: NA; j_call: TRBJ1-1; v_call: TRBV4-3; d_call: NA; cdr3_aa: ASSQDGIGGTEAF
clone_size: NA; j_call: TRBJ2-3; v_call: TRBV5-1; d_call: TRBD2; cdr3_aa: ASSLGLAGNTDTQY
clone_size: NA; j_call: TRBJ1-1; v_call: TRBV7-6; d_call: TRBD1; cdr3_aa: ASSLLDRSDTEAF
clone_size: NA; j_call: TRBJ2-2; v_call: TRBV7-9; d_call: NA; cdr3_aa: ASSLMGPGELF
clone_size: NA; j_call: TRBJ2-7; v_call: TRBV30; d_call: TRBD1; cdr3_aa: AWSVKYGQAYEQY
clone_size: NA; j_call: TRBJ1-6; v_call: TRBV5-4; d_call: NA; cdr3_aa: ASSLGNSPLH
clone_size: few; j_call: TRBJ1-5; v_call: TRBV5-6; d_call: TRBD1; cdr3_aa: ASSLTGDQPQH